The 20 T cell receptor beta chains given below trace back to one sample, sequenced in a study of shared clonotypes between healthy human individuals. Profiled with immunoSEQ multiplex PCR; TCRdb holds only in-frame clones, not every one. Among 2 million to 3 million clones listed, around 90% were seen once. The sequenced material came from naive CD4+ T cells sorted from blood. Specified subset: CD45RA+ positively selected. These TCRs come from a man aged 18 to 35 in good health.

The chain links TRBV7-2 to TRBJ2-5; possible D gene TRBD2, 5 bases. The CDR3 has 14 residues. Trimming left V 5 bases short and J 5 bases short, with 15 bases between. Germline assignment: CDR1 SGHTA and CDR2 FQGNSA. CDR3 in DNA: TGTGCCAGCAGCCCTCGGGGAACGTGGGAGACCCAGTACTTC. Its protein is CASSPRGTWETQYF.

The V gene is TRBV15, the J gene TRBJ2-7, with 13 bases that match TRBD2. The CDR3 covers 18 residues. Trimming removed 0 bases from V and 2 bases from J; junction bases left unmatched: 7. The germline V gene has CDR1 LNHNV and CDR2 YYDKDF (reference sequence). This chain's CDR3 is CATSRETSGGTKTYEQYF. CDR3 bases: TGTGCCACCAGCAGAGAGACTAGCGGGGGGACCAAAACCTACGAGCAGTACTTC.

The rearrangement uses TRBV7-9 and TRBJ2-7; 8 bases are a match to TRBD1. This CDR3 comprises 16 residues. V gave up 2 bases and J gave up 5 bases; unmatched junction bases: 11. Looked up from germline, CDR1 is SEHNR and CDR2 is FQNEAQ (reference sequence). The CDR3 here is CASSLYSGGNIDEQYF. The CDR3 bases are TGTGCCAGCAGCTTATATTCAGGGGGCAATATCGACGAGCAGTACTTC.

This clone appeared once. The chain recombines TRBV11-2 with TRBJ2-7; TRBD1 agrees at 7 bases. CDR1 SGHAT and CDR2 FQNNGV come from the germline V gene. The CDR3 sequence is 16 residues long. Germline trimming cut 5 bases from V and 3 bases from J; bases unmatched to any gene: 13. DNA for the CDR3: TGTGCCAGCAGCCCAAAGACAGGGTTTAGCTACTACGAGCAGTACTTC. Its protein product is CASSPKTGFSYYEQYF.

The rearrangement links TRBV9 to TRBJ1-2; 7 nucleotides agree with TRBD1. V shed 8 bases and J 4 bases; nucleotides not matched to a gene: 11. Germline V gene sequence: CDR1 SGDLS, CDR2 YYNGEE. This CDR3 comprises 14 residues. CDR3 coding DNA: TGTGCCAGTTCGTCCCGACAGGGATCCTATGGCTACACCTTC. Its translation: CASSSRQGSYGYTF. The full variable domain, rest sourced from reference TRBV9 and TRBJ1-2, is DSGVTQTPKHLITATGQRVTLRCSPRSGDLSVYWYQQSLDQGLQFLIQYYNGEERAKGNILERFSAQQFPDLHSELNLSSLELGDSALYFCASSSRQGSYGYTFGSGTRLTVV.

The chain uses TRBV6-1 and TRBJ2-3; D unclear. This CDR3 has 14 amino acids. V lost 4 bases and J 2 bases, leaving 10 bases between the germline ends. Per the germline V gene, CDR1 is MNHNS and CDR2 is SASEGT. The CDR3 spells CASSVVKNTDTQYF. For the CDR3, the DNA is TGTGCCAGCAGTGTAGTCAAAAACACAGATACGCAGTATTTT.

This clone was seen a single time. The gene calls are TRBV11-2 and TRBJ1-4; D is possibly TRBD1 (6 bases). V dropped 0 bases and J dropped 7 bases, with 12 bases sitting between them. Germline CDR1 SGHAT, CDR2 FQNNGV. The CDR3 contains 15 residues. The CDR3 bases are TGTGCCAGCAGCTTAGATCGGGGGGCTTTTGAAAAACTGTTTTTT. Translated, it gives CASSLDRGAFEKLFF.

The chain combines TRBV19 with TRBJ1-5; no reliable D call. Germline V gene data show CDR1 as LNHDA and CDR2 as SQIVND (reference sequence). The CDR3 consists of 15 residues. V dropped 3 bases and J dropped 4 bases, with 13 bases sitting between them. The CDR3 nucleotides are TGTGCCAGTAGTATCGCGAGGGTAGGGAATCAGCCCCAGCATTTT. It encodes CASSIARVGNQPQHF.

The V call is TRBV18, the J call TRBJ2-1; D assignment may be TRBD1 or TRBD2 (5 bases each). Germline loops: CDR1 KGHSH, CDR2 LQKENI. The CDR3 contains 12 residues. Trimming took off 4 bases at V and 13 bases at J, with 14 bases between the two ends. The CDR3 spells CASSQNRDPQFF. Written as DNA, the CDR3 is TGTGCCAGCTCACAAAACCGGGACCCTCAGTTCTTC.

V is TRBV2 and J is TRBJ1-2; D is uncertain. Germline V gene sequence: CDR1 SNHLY, CDR2 FYNNEI. This CDR3 has 14 amino acids. The ends were cut back, 3 bases at V and 2 bases at J, with 10 bases in the middle. Here the CDR3 DNA reads TGTGCCAGCAGTGAGTCACGGGAAAACTATGGCTACACCTTC. This translates into CASSESRENYGYTF. Using reference TRBV2 and TRBJ1-2 for the parts outside the CDR3, the full variable domain is EPEVTQTPSHQVTQMGQEVILRCVPISNHLYFYWYRQILGQKVEFLVSFYNNEISEKSEIFDDQFSVERPDGSNFTLKIRSTKLEDSAMYFCASSESRENYGYTFGSGTRLTVV.

The V and J genes are TRBV5-6 and TRBJ2-1, with unresolved D. Trimming cost V 3 bases and J 10 bases, with 11 bases left between them. Germline V gene data show CDR1 as SGHDT and CDR2 as YYEEEE. The CDR3 contains 12 residues. The CDR3 is CASSYPASEQFF. The CDR3 bases are TGTGCCAGCAGCTACCCCGCCTCGGAGCAGTTCTTC. Based on the CDR3 plus reference TRBV5-6 and TRBJ2-1, the full variable domain is DAGVTQSPTHLIKTRGQQVTLRCSPKSGHDTVSWYQQALGQGPQFIFQYYEEEERQRGNFPDRFSGHQFPNYSSELNVNALLLGDSALYLCASSYPASEQFFGPGTRLTVL.

The chain uses TRBV6-5 and TRBJ2-7; no reliable D call. Germline V gene sequence: CDR1 MNHEY, CDR2 SVGAGI. CDR3 length equals 13 residues. The V end lost 4 bases, the J end lost 3 bases, and 10 bases lay between the germline ends. CDR3 in amino acids: CASSFSLSYEQYF. CDR3 bases: TGTGCCAGCAGTTTTAGTTTAAGCTACGAGCAGTACTTC.

The rearrangement uses TRBV28 and TRBJ1-1, with TRBD1 as a possible D gene (6 bases). Germline CDR1 MDHEN, CDR2 SYDVKM. The ends were cut back, 3 bases at V and 4 bases at J, with 18 bases in the middle. The CDR3 is made up of 16 amino acids. CDR3 coding DNA: TGTGCCAGCAGTTTCCGGCAGGGGTTTGTTGGCACTGAAGCTTTCTTT. It encodes CASSFRQGFVGTEAFF.

This chain links TRBV7-2 with TRBJ2-7, with D hard to call. The ends were cut back, 2 bases at V and 3 bases at J, with 8 bases in the middle. Germline V gene lookup returns CDR1 SGHTA and CDR2 FQGNSA. This CDR3 has 13 residues. CDR3 in DNA: TGTGCCAGCAGCTTATTCGCGGTCTACGAGCAGTACTTC. This encodes CASSLFAVYEQYF.

Only a few counts were recorded for this clone. The chain has TRBV30 and TRBJ2-6, with a weak D call TRBD2 (5 bases). This CDR3 contains 15 residues. The V and J ends lost 0 bases and 4 bases respectively, with 10 bases between them. Germline CDR1 GTSNPN, CDR2 SVGIG (reference sequence). The CDR3 reads CAWSVRGRGANVLTF. The CDR3 coding sequence is TGTGCCTGGAGTGTAAGAGGGCGCGGGGCCAACGTCCTGACTTTC.

The chain employs TRBV10-2 and TRBJ2-2, with 8 bases matching TRBD2. The CDR3 spans 13 residues. V trimming: 8 bases; J trimming: 2 bases; junction bases outside the gene matches: 1. Looked up from germline, CDR1 is WSHSY and CDR2 is SAAADI. The CDR3 bases are TGCGCCAGCCGGACTAGCAACACCGGGGAGCTGTTTTTT. As protein: CASRTSNTGELFF.

The chain couples TRBV30 to TRBJ2-2; 8 nucleotides line up with TRBD1. The length of the CDR3 is 15 residues. Germline V gives CDR1 GTSNPN, CDR2 SVGIG (reference sequence). The J segment lost 0 bases and the V segment lost 2 bases, leaving 2 bases of the junction unmatched. CDR3 sequence reads: CAWSLQGANTGELFF. The DNA for the CDR3 is TGTGCCTGGAGTCTACAGGGGGCGAACACCGGGGAGCTGTTTTTT.

The chain links TRBV28 to TRBJ2-7; a possible D gene is TRBD2 (6 bases). CDR1 is MDHEN and CDR2 is SYDVKM in the germline V gene. The CDR3 has 12 residues. V lost 7 bases and J 1 base, leaving 8 bases between the germline ends. CDR3 amino acids: CASKEGSYEQYF. In DNA form, the CDR3 reads TGTGCCAGCAAGGAGGGGTCCTACGAGCAGTACTTC.

The V call is TRBV10-3, the J call TRBJ2-5, with D perhaps matching TRBD1 (6 bases). Germline CDR1 and CDR2: ENHRY and SYGVKD. V was shortened by 0 bases and J by 5 bases, with 13 bases between the two germline ends. The CDR3 sequence is 15 residues long. CDR3 nucleotides: TGTGCCATCAGTGAGTCTGGACAGCTTTTTGAGACCCAGTACTTC. Its translation: CAISESGQLFETQYF.

Only a few counts were recorded for this clone. This chain connects TRBV19 to TRBJ2-2, with a possible D match to TRBD1 (6 bases). V gave up 4 bases and J gave up 3 bases, with 9 bases separating them. Looked up from germline, CDR1 is LNHDA and CDR2 is SQIVND (reference sequence). CDR3 length: 14 amino acids. The CDR3 DNA is TGTGCCAGTAGTACGGACAGTTACACCGGGGAGCTGTTTTTT. Residues: CASSTDSYTGELFF.